This T cell receptor beta chain came from a study of T cell repertoires in ileal Crohn's disease. Measured with immunoSEQ multiplex PCR; TCRdb has only the in-frame clones, and not every one. The table has 15,000 to 20,000 clones, 55% to 85% seen once. The time point was: neoterminal ileum biopsy at postoperative endoscopy, about 6 months after surgery. V shed 5 bases and J 10 bases; nucleotides not matched to a gene: 5. The CDR3 sequence is 12 residues long. Germline CDR1 is MDHEN and CDR2 is SYDVKM. The sample comprised ileal tissue. This TCR was recovered from an adult with Crohn's disease. V and J are TRBV28 and TRBJ2-1, with 7 positions matching TRBD1. CDR3 sequence reads: CASSRQGSEQFF. CDR3 nucleotide sequence: TGTGCCAGCAGTCGACAGGGAAGCGAGCAGTTCTTC.